This TCR beta chain appears in the sequencing data of a study of blood T cell repertoires in COVID-19. Study overall: Donors in the United States, Italy and Spain gave samples during acute or convalescent COVID-19.

Assignments of participants to cohorts depended upon their own reported clinical history. Original processing methods: The assay estimated nucleated cells by amplifying reference gene primers. The assay was immunoSEQ multiplex PCR, and TCRdb's table has in-frame clones only and misses some. Clone size and V and J calls were adopted from that table, with D and trimming inferred from the DNA. The sample records 210,000 or so clones, approximately 84% being singletons. This receptor was obtained from a man in his 60s who had recovered from COVID-19. Sequencing was performed on PBMCs or T cells enriched from blood (not recorded which).

The CDR3 DNA is TGTGCCAGCAGGGCTGACTATGGCTACACCTTC. Its translation: CASRADYGYTF. This chain connects TRBV28 to TRBJ1-2; D is undetermined. Germline V CDR1 and CDR2: MDHEN, SYDVKM. There are 11 residues in the CDR3. V shed 6 bases and J shed 3 bases, with 5 bases lying between them.